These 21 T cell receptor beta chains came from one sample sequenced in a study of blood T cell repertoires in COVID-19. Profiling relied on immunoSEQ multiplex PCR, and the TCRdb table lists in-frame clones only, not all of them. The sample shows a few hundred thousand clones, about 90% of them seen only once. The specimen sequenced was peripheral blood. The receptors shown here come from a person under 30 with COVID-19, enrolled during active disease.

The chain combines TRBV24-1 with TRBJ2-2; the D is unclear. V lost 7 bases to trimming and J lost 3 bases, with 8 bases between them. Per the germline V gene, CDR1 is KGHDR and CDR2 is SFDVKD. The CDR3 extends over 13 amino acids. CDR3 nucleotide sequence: TGTGCCACCAGAGATATCGACACCGGGGAGCTGTTTTTT. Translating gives CATRDIDTGELFF.

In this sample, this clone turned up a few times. The CDR3 sequence is CASAPPGGNEQYF. CDR3 nucleotides: TGCGCCAGCGCGCCTCCCGGGGGGAACGAGCAGTACTTC. This chain connects TRBV4-1 to TRBJ2-7; the match to TRBD2 covers 7 bases. Trimming at V came to 8 bases and at J to 5 bases, leaving 9 bases not matched to a gene. The CDR3 covers 13 residues. Germline lookup yields CDR1 MGHRA and CDR2 YSYEKL.

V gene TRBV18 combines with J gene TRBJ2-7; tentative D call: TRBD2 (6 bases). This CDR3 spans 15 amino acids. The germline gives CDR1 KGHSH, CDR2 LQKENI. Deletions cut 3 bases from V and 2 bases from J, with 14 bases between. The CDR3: CASSPVGSPTYEQYF. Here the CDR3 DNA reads TGTGCCAGCTCACCTGTCGGGAGCCCCACCTACGAGCAGTACTTC.

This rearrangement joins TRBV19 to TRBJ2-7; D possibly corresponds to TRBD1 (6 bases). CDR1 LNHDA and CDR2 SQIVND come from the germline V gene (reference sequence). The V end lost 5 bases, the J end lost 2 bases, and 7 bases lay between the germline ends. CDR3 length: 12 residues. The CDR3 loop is CASSGGTYEQYF. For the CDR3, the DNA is TGTGCCAGTAGTGGGGGCACCTACGAGCAGTACTTC.

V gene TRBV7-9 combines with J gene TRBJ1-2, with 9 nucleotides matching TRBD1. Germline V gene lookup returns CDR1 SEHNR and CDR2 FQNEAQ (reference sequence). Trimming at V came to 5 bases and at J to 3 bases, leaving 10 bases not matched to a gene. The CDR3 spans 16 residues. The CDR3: CASSLRTGEGYYGYTF. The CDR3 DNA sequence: TGTGCCAGCAGCCTACGGACAGGGGAGGGGTACTATGGCTACACCTTC.

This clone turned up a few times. The CDR3 bases are TGTGCCAGCAGCTTAACCGGGACAGGGGGTGAAAAACTGTTTTTT. Protein: CASSLTGTGGEKLFF. The chain carries TRBV7-3 and TRBJ1-4; 11 positions match TRBD1. Germline V gene lookup returns CDR1 SGHTA and CDR2 FQGTGA. The CDR3 is made up of 15 amino acids. Unmatched junction bases numbered 1, after V lost 0 bases and J lost 7 bases.

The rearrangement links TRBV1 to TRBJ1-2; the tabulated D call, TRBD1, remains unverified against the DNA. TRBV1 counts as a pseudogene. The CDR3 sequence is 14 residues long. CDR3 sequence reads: CTSDQGNWNYGYTF. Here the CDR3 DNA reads TGCACCAGCGACCAGGGGAACTGGAACTATGGCTACACCTTC.

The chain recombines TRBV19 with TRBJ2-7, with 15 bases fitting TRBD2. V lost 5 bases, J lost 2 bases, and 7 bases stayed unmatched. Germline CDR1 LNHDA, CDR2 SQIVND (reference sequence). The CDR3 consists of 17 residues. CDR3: CASSRTSGRAVPYEQYF. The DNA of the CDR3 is TGTGCCAGTAGTCGGACTAGCGGGAGGGCGGTACCCTACGAGCAGTACTTC.

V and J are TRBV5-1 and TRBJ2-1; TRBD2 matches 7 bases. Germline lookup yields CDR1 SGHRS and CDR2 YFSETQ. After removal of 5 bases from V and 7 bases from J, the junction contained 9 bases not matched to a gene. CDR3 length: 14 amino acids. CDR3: CASRIRTSENEQFF. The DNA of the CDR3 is TGCGCCAGCAGGATCCGGACTAGTGAAAATGAGCAGTTCTTC. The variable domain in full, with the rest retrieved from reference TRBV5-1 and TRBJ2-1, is KAGVTQTPRYLIKTRGQQVTLSCSPISGHRSVSWYQQTPGQGLQFLFEYFSETQRNKGNFPGRFSGRQFSNSRSEMNVSTLELGDSALYLCASRIRTSENEQFFGPGTRLTVL.

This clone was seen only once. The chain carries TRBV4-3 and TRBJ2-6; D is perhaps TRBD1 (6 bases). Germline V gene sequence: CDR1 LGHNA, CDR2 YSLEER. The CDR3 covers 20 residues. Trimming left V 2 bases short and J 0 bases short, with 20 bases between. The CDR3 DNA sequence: TGCGCCAGCAGCCAATTTTCGGGACAAGCTTTCGGCTCTGGGGCCAACGTCCTGACTTTC. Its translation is CASSQFSGQAFGSGANVLTF.

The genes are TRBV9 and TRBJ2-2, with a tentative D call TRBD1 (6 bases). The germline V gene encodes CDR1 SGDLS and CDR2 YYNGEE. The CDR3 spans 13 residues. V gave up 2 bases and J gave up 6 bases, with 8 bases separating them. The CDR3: CASSVNRAGELFF. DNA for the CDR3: TGTGCCAGCAGCGTGAACAGGGCCGGGGAGCTGTTTTTT.

CDR3 bases: TGTGCCAGCACCGGACTAGCGGTTTCTAGCACAGATACGCAGTATTTT. It translates to CASTGLAVSSTDTQYF. The chain combines TRBV2 with TRBJ2-3, with 10 positions matching TRBD2. CDR1 SNHLY and CDR2 FYNNEI come from the germline V gene. This CDR3 contains 16 residues. The V gene end was trimmed by 7 bases and the J gene end by 0 bases; junction bases not matched to a gene: 7.

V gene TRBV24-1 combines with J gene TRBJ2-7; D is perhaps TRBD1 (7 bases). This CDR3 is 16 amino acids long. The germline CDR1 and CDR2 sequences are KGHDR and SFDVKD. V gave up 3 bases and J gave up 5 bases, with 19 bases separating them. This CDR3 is CATSDGWQGGNDEQYF. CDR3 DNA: TGTGCCACCAGTGATGGTTGGCAGGGGGGCAACGACGAGCAGTACTTC.

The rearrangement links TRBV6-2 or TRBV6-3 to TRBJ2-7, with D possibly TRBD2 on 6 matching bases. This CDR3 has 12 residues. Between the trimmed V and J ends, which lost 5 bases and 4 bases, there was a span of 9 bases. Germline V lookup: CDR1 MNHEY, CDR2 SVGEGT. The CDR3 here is CASSNAGYEQYF. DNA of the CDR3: TGTGCCAGCAGTAATGCGGGATACGAGCAGTACTTC.

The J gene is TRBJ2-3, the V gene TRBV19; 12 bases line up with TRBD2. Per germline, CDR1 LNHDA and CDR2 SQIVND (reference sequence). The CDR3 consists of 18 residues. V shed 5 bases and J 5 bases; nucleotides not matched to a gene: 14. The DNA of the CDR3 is TGTGCCAGTAGTCTCCCCTCCCGACTAGCGGGAGTTCTAGATACGCAGTATTTT. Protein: CASSLPSRLAGVLDTQYF. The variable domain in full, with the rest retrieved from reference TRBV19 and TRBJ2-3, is DGGITQSPKYLFRKEGQNVTLSCEQNLNHDAMYWYRQDPGQGLRLIYYSQIVNDFQKGDIAEGYSVSREKKESFPLTVTSAQKNPTAFYLCASSLPSRLAGVLDTQYFGPGTRLTVL.

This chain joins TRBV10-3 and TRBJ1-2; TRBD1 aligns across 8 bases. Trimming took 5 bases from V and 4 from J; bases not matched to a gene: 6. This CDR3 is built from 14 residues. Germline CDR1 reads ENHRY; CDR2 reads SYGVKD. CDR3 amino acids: CAISPGQGGYGYTF. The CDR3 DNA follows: TGTGCCATCAGTCCTGGACAGGGTGGCTATGGCTACACCTTC.

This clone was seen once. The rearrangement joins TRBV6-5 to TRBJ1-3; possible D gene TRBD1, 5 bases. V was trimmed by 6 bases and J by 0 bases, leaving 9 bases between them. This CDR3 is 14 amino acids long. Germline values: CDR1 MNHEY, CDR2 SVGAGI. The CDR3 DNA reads TGTGCCAGCAGCCCCGACAGCTCTGGAAACACCATATATTTT. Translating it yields CASSPDSSGNTIYF.

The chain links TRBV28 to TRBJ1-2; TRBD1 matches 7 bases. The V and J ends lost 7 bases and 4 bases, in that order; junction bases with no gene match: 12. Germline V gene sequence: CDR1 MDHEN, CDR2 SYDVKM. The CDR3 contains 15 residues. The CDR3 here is CASTKQGTPGYGYTF. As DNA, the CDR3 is TGTGCCAGCACCAAACAGGGGACCCCTGGCTATGGCTACACCTTC.

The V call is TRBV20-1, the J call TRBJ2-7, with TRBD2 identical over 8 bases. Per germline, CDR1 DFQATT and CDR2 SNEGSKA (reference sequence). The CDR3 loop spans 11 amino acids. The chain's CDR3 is CRPGLEGPGYF. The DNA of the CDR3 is TGCAGGCCGGGACTAGAGGGTCCGGGGTACTTC.

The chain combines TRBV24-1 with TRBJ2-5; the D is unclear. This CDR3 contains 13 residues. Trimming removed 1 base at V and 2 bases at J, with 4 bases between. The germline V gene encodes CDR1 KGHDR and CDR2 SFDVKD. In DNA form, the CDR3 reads TGTGCCACCAGTGATTTCGGTCAAGAGACCCAGTACTTC. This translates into CATSDFGQETQYF.

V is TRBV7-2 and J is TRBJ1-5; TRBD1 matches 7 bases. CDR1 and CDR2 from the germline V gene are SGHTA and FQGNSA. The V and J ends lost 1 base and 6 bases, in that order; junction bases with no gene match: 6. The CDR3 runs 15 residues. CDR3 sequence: CASSLGLAGGQPQHF. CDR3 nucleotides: TGTGCCAGCAGCTTAGGATTGGCAGGGGGTCAGCCCCAGCATTTT.